This is a list of T cell receptor beta chains from one sample in a study of T cells in Graves' hyperthyroidism and ophthalmopathy. TCRdb recomputed calls from the multiplex PCR reads with MiXCR, one row per CDR3 protein. Among about 560,000 distinct CDR3 sequences, approximately 15% were seen once, and the ten largest hold 18%. Input material: blood. The receptors were gathered from a woman between 18 and 29 years old with Graves' hyperthyroidism. The CDR3 runs from the conserved cysteine through the conserved F or W. A D gene is named only where the DNA matches it firmly. Clone size is not always given. Where it is, it says once, few, many or a class for expanded clones.

V gene	clone size	D gene	J gene	CDR3 DNA	CDR3 protein
TRBV20-1	many	-	TRBJ2-7	TGCAGTGCTAGACGTCGGGGGAGCGAGCAGTACTTC	CSARRRGSEQYF
TRBV6-1	few	-	TRBJ2-6	TGTGCCAGCAGTGAATCAGGGGCTGGGGCCAACGTCCTGACTTTC	CASSESGAGANVLTF
TRBV9	few	TRBD2	TRBJ2-1	TGTGCCAGCAGCGGCGGCCCGGGCGGTGGCGGGGGTATAAATGAGCAGTTCTTC	CASSGGPGGGGGINEQFF
TRBV7-9	few	-	TRBJ1-2	TGTGCCAGCAGCTTAGGGGTAACTGGCTACACCTTC	CASSLGVTGYTF
TRBV5-8	few	-	TRBJ1-2	TGTGCCAGCAGCCAGTTACCACAGGCACCTGGCTACACCTTC	CASSQLPQAPGYTF
TRBV20-1	many	-	TRBJ2-7	TGCAGTGCAATTGACCAGGAGGGGACCTACGAGCAGTACTTC	CSAIDQEGTYEQYF
TRBV29-1	few	-	TRBJ1-1	TGCAGCCTCAAGGGCCCCAACCCCGGGAACACTGAAGCTTTCTTT	CSLKGPNPGNTEAFF
TRBV7-2	many	TRBD1	TRBJ2-2	TGTGCCAGCAGCTTCTCAGGGGGCACCGGGGAGCTGTTTTTT	CASSFSGGTGELFF
TRBV15	few	-	TRBJ2-3	TGTGCCACCAGCAGCCTATTCGGGACGGAGCTTCCCCCAGATACGCAGTATTTT	CATSSLFGTELPPDTQYF
TRBV6-1	many	-	TRBJ2-5	TGTGCCAGCAGTGAAGCCCTCCTACCATGGGGGGCGGGTCGACGAGAGACCCAGTACTTC	CASSEALLPWGAGRRETQYF
TRBV19	-	-	TRBJ1-3	TGTGCCAGTAGTATTACCTCTGGAAACACCATATATTTT	CASSITSGNTIYF
TRBV6-2/TRBV6-3	-	-	TRBJ1-4	TGTGCCAGCAGTTACGGCCGAACTAATGAAAAACTGTTTTTT	CASSYGRTNEKLFF
TRBV20-1	many	-	TRBJ2-5	TGCAGTGCTAGTCGAGTGGGGGGGGCCCAAGAGACCCAGTACTTC	CSASRVGGAQETQYF
TRBV20-1	few	TRBD1	TRBJ2-7	TGCAGTGCTCCAGGGACAGGGGGCTACGAGCAGTACTTC	CSAPGTGGYEQYF
TRBV5-1	few	-	TRBJ2-3	TGCGCCAGCAGCTTGGGTGCGGCGGATCGCACAGATACGCAGTATTTT	CASSLGAADRTDTQYF
TRBV10-1	-	TRBD2	TRBJ2-3	TGCGCCAGCAGACTAGCGGGAGTGGTAGATACGCAGTATTTT	CASRLAGVVDTQYF
TRBV19	-	-	TRBJ1-1	TGTGCCAGTAGTATTCGTCAGCCGAACACTGAAGCTTTCTTT	CASSIRQPNTEAFF
TRBV7-7	many	-	TRBJ1-1	TGTGCTAGCAGCCCCCTCGGGCCCGCTGAAGCTTTCTTT	CASSPLGPAEAFF
TRBV20-1	few	-	TRBJ2-7	TGCAGTGCTCTTAGACTGCTCCCCTACGAGCAGTACTTC	CSALRLLPYEQYF
TRBV6-5	few	-	TRBJ1-1	TGTGCCAGCAGTTACGGGGGGCAAGCTGAAGCTTTCTTT	CASSYGGQAEAFF
TRBV6-5	many	-	TRBJ1-1	TGTGCCAGCAGTTACGGGGATGTGAACACTGAAGCTTTCTTT	CASSYGDVNTEAFF
TRBV29-1	-	TRBD2	TRBJ2-5	TGCAGCGTTGGGGCCTCAAGCGGGAAGACCCAGTACTTC	CSVGASSGKTQYF
TRBV20-1	many	TRBD2	TRBJ2-3	TGCAGTGCTAGATTCCTAGCGGGGAAACCAGATACGCAGTATTTT	CSARFLAGKPDTQYF
TRBV9	-	-	TRBJ1-1	TGTGCCAGCAGCGTAGTAAGGAAGTTCACTGAAGCTTTCTTT	CASSVVRKFTEAFF
TRBV12-3/TRBV12-4	many	-	TRBJ1-2	TGTGCCAGCAGTTTAGGCAGACTTAACTATGGCTACACCTTC	CASSLGRLNYGYTF
TRBV20-1	many	-	TRBJ2-3	TGCAGTGCTAGAGACCACTTGGGGTTGGGCACAGATACGCAGTATTTT	CSARDHLGLGTDTQYF
TRBV4-3	few	TRBD2	TRBJ2-1	TGCGCCAGCAGCCAAGATAGCGGGGGAGGGAGAGAGCAGTTCTTC	CASSQDSGGGREQFF
TRBV5-1	many	-	TRBJ2-7	TGCGCCAGCAGTGTTTTGGACGGCCTCTACGAGCAGTACTTC	CASSVLDGLYEQYF
TRBV10-3	-	-	TRBJ2-1	TGTGCCATCAACCCCGGGCAGGCGAGCTCCTACAATGAGCAGTTCTTC	CAINPGQASSYNEQFF
TRBV28	many	TRBD1	TRBJ1-2	TGTGCCAGCAGCTCCCGCCTCGGACAGGGACGCTACACCTTC	CASSSRLGQGRYTF
TRBV7-9	once	-	TRBJ2-7	TGTGCCAGCAGCCCTCTCGGCGGAGGGGGGAGCTCCTACGAGCAGTACTTC	CASSPLGGGGSSYEQYF
TRBV7-6	few	-	TRBJ2-7	TGTGCCAGCAGCGCGATTATTGGGGAGGAGCAGTACTTC	CASSAIIGEEQYF
TRBV5-1	few	TRBD2	TRBJ2-1	TGCGCCAGCAGCTTACTGCCGGGACTAGCGGGGTACAATGAGCAGTTCTTC	CASSLLPGLAGYNEQFF
TRBV7-8	few	TRBD1	TRBJ1-2	TGTGCCAGCAGCCCCAGGGGGTCCCTCCCATCGAACTATGGCTACACCTTC	CASSPRGSLPSNYGYTF
TRBV12-3/TRBV12-4	many	-	TRBJ1-1	TGTGCCAGCAGTTTAGGGGGCAGGAGTGAAGCTTTCTTT	CASSLGGRSEAFF
TRBV20-1	many	-	TRBJ1-2	TGCAGTGCTAGAGATACAGGGAGGGATGGCTACACCTTC	CSARDTGRDGYTF
TRBV28	many	TRBD2	TRBJ2-5	TGTGCCAGCAGTCCTCTTAGCGGGAGGAGAGAGACCCAGTACTTC	CASSPLSGRRETQYF